The clone carrying this TCR beta chain occurred a few times. This record belongs to a study of metastatic and nonmetastatic thyroid tumors. Trimming left V 3 bases short and J 2 bases short, with 11 bases between. This CDR3 contains 15 residues. The germline V gene has CDR1 LNHDA and CDR2 SQIVND (reference sequence). TCRdb re-processed the PCR reads through MiXCR. In the table there are about 27,000 clones, 20% to 30% of which are singletons. Treatment of any kind had been given to no patient before thyroid surgery. Sequencing used blood. This TCR was recovered from a female donor with papillary thyroid cancer or a benign thyroid nodule (not recorded which). Some clones in this sample may be carry-over from other donors' samples. V gene TRBV19 combines with J gene TRBJ1-3, with TRBD1 as a possible D gene (5 bases). In DNA form, the CDR3 reads TGTGCCAGTAGTATCAGCCAGGGCACTGGAAACACCATATATTTT. Protein product: CASSISQGTGNTIYF.